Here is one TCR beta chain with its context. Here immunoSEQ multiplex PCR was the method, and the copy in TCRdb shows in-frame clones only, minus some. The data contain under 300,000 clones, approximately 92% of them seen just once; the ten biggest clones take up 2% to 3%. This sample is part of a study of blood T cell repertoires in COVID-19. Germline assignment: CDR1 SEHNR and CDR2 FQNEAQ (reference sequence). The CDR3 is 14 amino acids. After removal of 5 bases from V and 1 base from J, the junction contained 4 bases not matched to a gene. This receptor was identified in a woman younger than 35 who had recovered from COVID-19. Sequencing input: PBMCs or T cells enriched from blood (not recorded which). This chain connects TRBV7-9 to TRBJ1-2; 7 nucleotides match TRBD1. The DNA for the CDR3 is TGTGCCAGCAGCACCGGACAGGATAACTATGGCTACACCTTC. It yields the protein CASSTGQDNYGYTF. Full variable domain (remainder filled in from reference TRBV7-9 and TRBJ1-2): DTGVSQNPRHKITKRGQNVTFRCDPISEHNRLYWYRQTLGQGPEFLTYFQNEAQLEKSRLLSDRFSAERPKGSFSTLEIQRTEQGDSAMYLCASSTGQDNYGYTFGSGTRLTVV.